A single sample gave rise to the 27 T cell receptor beta chains below, sequenced in a study of blood T cell repertoires in COVID-19. The table came from immunoSEQ multiplex PCR; TCRdb's copy has only in-frame clones and leaves some out. The top ten clones hold about 15% of a sample with about 120,000 clones, 80% to 90% of them seen once. The sequencing sample was made of peripheral blood. These receptors were taken from a woman aged 55-75 years with acute or convalescent COVID-19.

The chain combines TRBV6-5 with TRBJ2-3; possible D gene TRBD1, 6 bases. The CDR3 contains 14 residues. Germline CDR1 is MNHEY and CDR2 is SVGAGI. V lost 9 bases and J 5 bases, leaving 18 bases between the germline ends. The CDR3 DNA sequence: TGTGCCAGTATACAGGGAATGTTGGTAGATACGCAGTATTTT. It translates to CASIQGMLVDTQYF.

V is TRBV27 and J is TRBJ2-1, with 7 bases that match TRBD2. V was clipped by 6 bases and J by 0 bases; unmatched bases: 5. CDR3 length: 15 amino acids. CDR1 MNHEY and CDR2 SMNVEV come from the germline V gene (reference sequence). The CDR3 sequence is CASRRRGSSYNEQFF. The CDR3 bases are TGTGCCAGCAGGCGACGCGGGAGCTCCTACAATGAGCAGTTCTTC.

The chain links TRBV30 to TRBJ2-1; 12 positions agree with TRBD2. CDR3 size: 16 residues. The germline CDR1 and CDR2 sequences are GTSNPN and SVGIG (reference sequence). V lost 4 bases and J lost 9; bases outside the gene matches: 13. As DNA, the CDR3 is TGTGCCTGGACGTTACTAGCGGGGGGACCGCGTGGTGAGCAGTTCTTC. Amino acid sequence: CAWTLLAGGPRGEQFF.

The rearrangement joins TRBV7-3 to TRBJ2-1; 9 bases align to TRBD1. The CDR3 spans 17 residues. Trimming cost V 4 bases and J 2 bases; bases outside gene matches: 9. Per the germline V gene, CDR1 is SGHTA and CDR2 is FQGTGA. The CDR3 sequence: CASSSGQGRAAYNEQFF. As DNA, the CDR3 is TGTGCCAGCAGCTCAGGACAGGGGAGAGCGGCCTACAATGAGCAGTTCTTC.

This clone was seen only a few times. The rearrangement uses TRBV24-1 and TRBJ1-5, with D possibly being TRBD1 (5 bases). CDR3 length equals 13 residues. V shed 8 bases and J shed 3 bases, with 10 bases lying between them. Germline V gene lookup returns CDR1 KGHDR and CDR2 SFDVKD. CDR3 residues: CATMAGINQPQHF. CDR3 DNA sequence: TGTGCCACCATGGCAGGGATCAATCAGCCCCAGCATTTT.

The chain carries TRBV14 and TRBJ1-6; no definite D call. V was trimmed by 4 bases and J by 6 bases, leaving 13 bases between them. This CDR3 spans 15 amino acids. Germline CDR1 SGHDN, CDR2 FVKESK. The CDR3 loop reads CASSRGTLFNSPLHF. The DNA for the CDR3 is TGTGCCAGCAGCCGCGGCACCCTTTTTAATTCACCCCTCCACTTT.

The J gene is TRBJ1-3, the V gene TRBV30; D remains ambiguous. Trimming removed 3 bases at V and 7 bases at J, with 10 bases between. Germline-derived CDR1 and CDR2 are GTSNPN and SVGIG (reference sequence). The CDR3 sequence is 12 residues long. The CDR3 region has the DNA TGTGCCTGGAGCCTCACGAGGAACACCATATATTTT. Protein: CAWSLTRNTIYF.

The chain carries TRBV9 and TRBJ2-1; TRBD2 aligns across 11 bases. Germline V lookup: CDR1 SGDLS, CDR2 YYNGEE. The CDR3 length is 15 residues. The V gene end was trimmed by 3 bases and the J gene end by 4 bases; junction bases not matched to a gene: 3. CDR3 residues: CASSGGLAEYNEQFF. The DNA of the CDR3 is TGTGCCAGCAGCGGGGGACTAGCGGAATACAATGAGCAGTTCTTC. Using reference TRBV9 and TRBJ2-1 for the parts outside the CDR3, the full variable domain is DSGVTQTPKHLITATGQRVTLRCSPRSGDLSVYWYQQSLDQGLQFLIQYYNGEERAKGNILERFSAQQFPDLHSELNLSSLELGDSALYFCASSGGLAEYNEQFFGPGTRLTVL.

The rearrangement joins TRBV7-9 to TRBJ2-5; 9 positions agree with TRBD2. V shed 5 bases and J 6 bases; nucleotides not matched to a gene: 4. Germline CDR1 is SEHNR and CDR2 is FQNEAQ (reference sequence). CDR3 size: 13 residues. The CDR3 spells CASSAGGVKTQYF. For the CDR3, the DNA is TGTGCCAGCAGCGCGGGGGGGGTTAAGACCCAGTACTTC. The full variable domain, rest sourced from reference TRBV7-9 and TRBJ2-5, is DTGVSQNPRHKITKRGQNVTFRCDPISEHNRLYWYRQTLGQGPEFLTYFQNEAQLEKSRLLSDRFSAERPKGSFSTLEIQRTEQGDSAMYLCASSAGGVKTQYFGPGTRLLVL.

J is TRBJ2-7 and V is TRBV7-8; 9 nucleotides align to TRBD1. Germline CDR1 is SGHVS and CDR2 is FQNEAQ. CDR3 size: 14 residues. The junction had 6 bases not matched to a gene; V was cut back by 4 bases and J by 5 bases. The CDR3 nucleotides read TGTGCCAGCAGCTCCCGGGACAGGGTGGACGAGCAGTACTTC. Its translation is CASSSRDRVDEQYF.

The chain joins TRBV28 to TRBJ2-5; 8 positions match TRBD2. V was pared by 3 bases and J by 3 bases, with 9 bases of the junction left unmatched. This CDR3 region has 16 residues. Germline V gives CDR1 MDHEN, CDR2 SYDVKM. The CDR3: CASSFFLAGDKETQYF. CDR3 DNA sequence: TGTGCCAGCAGTTTTTTTCTAGCGGGTGACAAAGAGACCCAGTACTTC. Based on the CDR3 plus reference TRBV28 and TRBJ2-5, the full variable domain is DVKVTQSSRYLVKRTGEKVFLECVQDMDHENMFWYRQDPGLGLRLIYFSYDVKMKEKGDIPEGYSVSREKKERFSLILESASTNQTSMYLCASSFFLAGDKETQYFGPGTRLLVL.

The chain links TRBV28 to TRBJ1-4; 10 bases align to TRBD1. The ends lost 6 bases at V and 8 bases at J; junction bases unmatched: 12. This CDR3 spans 16 amino acids. CDR1 MDHEN and CDR2 SYDVKM come from the germline V gene. CDR3 region: CASSDLDRGRGEKLFF. The CDR3 nucleotides read TGTGCCAGCAGCGACCTTGACAGGGGGCGCGGGGAAAAACTGTTTTTT. The whole variable domain, filled in from reference TRBV28 and TRBJ1-4, reads DVKVTQSSRYLVKRTGEKVFLECVQDMDHENMFWYRQDPGLGLRLIYFSYDVKMKEKGDIPEGYSVSREKKERFSLILESASTNQTSMYLCASSDLDRGRGEKLFFGSGTQLSVL.

The chain joins TRBV27 to TRBJ1-6; TRBD1 matches at 9 bases. Trimming cost V 6 bases and J 9 bases; bases outside gene matches: 6. From germline, CDR1 is MNHEY and CDR2 SMNVEV (reference sequence). The CDR3 runs 14 residues. The CDR3 region is CASRGQGRGSPLHF. CDR3 DNA sequence: TGTGCCAGCAGGGGACAGGGAAGAGGTTCACCCCTCCACTTT.

This rearrangement joins TRBV11-2 to TRBJ1-1; maybe TRBD1 (6 bases). Trimming removed 5 bases from V and 0 bases from J, with 10 bases in between. Germline values: CDR1 SGHAT, CDR2 FQNNGV. This CDR3 spans 14 amino acids. This chain's CDR3 is CASSGTRMNTEAFF. CDR3 bases: TGTGCCAGCAGCGGGACACGAATGAACACTGAAGCTTTCTTT.

This clone has a single count. The V call is TRBV5-1, the J call TRBJ2-6, with 8 positions matching TRBD1. The CDR3 consists of 17 residues. Trimming took 4 bases from V and 0 from J; bases not matched to a gene: 6. Germline CDR1 is SGHRS and CDR2 is YFSETQ. CDR3 bases: TGCGCCAGCAGCCCGGGACAGGCTCCCTCTGGGGCCAACGTCCTGACTTTC. Encoded protein: CASSPGQAPSGANVLTF.

The chain joins TRBV18 to TRBJ1-1; D is ambiguous. Trimming cost V 2 bases and J 3 bases, with 10 bases left between them. This CDR3 is built from 14 residues. Germline CDR1 reads KGHSH; CDR2 reads LQKENI. The CDR3 DNA reads TGTGCCAGCTCACCAGGGTCCAGGTACACTGAAGCTTTCTTT. It encodes CASSPGSRYTEAFF.

The chain employs TRBV3-1 (or the pseudogene TRBV3-2) and TRBJ2-5; 10 nucleotides align to TRBD1. After removal of 0 bases from V and 4 bases from J, the junction contained 8 bases not matched to a gene. Per the germline V gene, CDR1 is LGHDT and CDR2 is YNNKEL (reference sequence). This CDR3 region has 17 residues. The DNA for the CDR3 is TGTGCCAGCAGCCAAGATAGGCCCGGGACAGGGGCAGAGACCCAGTACTTC. This encodes CASSQDRPGTGAETQYF.

The chain has TRBV6-5 and TRBJ2-2; 9 nucleotides line up with TRBD2. The V segment lost 2 bases and the J segment 7 bases; nucleotides outside the gene matches: 8. This CDR3 is built from 16 residues. Germline V gene sequence: CDR1 MNHEY, CDR2 SVGAGI. The CDR3 loop reads CASSYVAGGPNGELFF. The CDR3, as DNA: TGTGCCAGCAGTTACGTGGCGGGGGGGCCGAACGGGGAGCTGTTTTTT.

This chain connects TRBV30 to TRBJ1-5; no clear D. Germline loops: CDR1 GTSNPN, CDR2 SVGIG (reference sequence). This CDR3 has 13 residues. The V end was cut by 2 bases, the J end by 2 bases, with 7 bases between. The CDR3 spells CAWSKSGNQPQHF. In DNA form, the CDR3 reads TGTGCCTGGAGTAAGTCAGGCAATCAGCCCCAGCATTTT.

This clone was observed a few times. The rearrangement links TRBV2 to TRBJ1-2; D perhaps matches TRBD1 (5 bases). This CDR3 has 13 residues. The V end lost 3 bases, the J end lost 2 bases, and 7 bases lay between the germline ends. Germline V lookup: CDR1 SNHLY, CDR2 FYNNEI. The CDR3 nucleotides read TGTGCCAGCAGTGATGCAGGGAACTATGGCTACACCTTC. Amino acids: CASSDAGNYGYTF.

The table lists this clone with many counts. The rearrangement links TRBV2 to TRBJ1-6, with 8 bases identical to TRBD1. The CDR3 contains 13 residues. Germline V gives CDR1 SNHLY, CDR2 FYNNEI. The junction had 5 bases not matched to a gene; V was cut back by 6 bases and J by 10 bases. CDR3 in DNA: TGTGCCAGCAGGACAGGGGAAGGCTCACCCCTCCACTTT. Protein sequence: CASRTGEGSPLHF.

The V call is TRBV7-2, the J call TRBJ1-4; 10 nucleotides agree with TRBD1. The V segment lost 2 bases and the J segment 10 bases; nucleotides outside the gene matches: 7. Germline CDR1 is SGHTA and CDR2 is FQGNSA. The CDR3 extends over 15 amino acids. The DNA for the CDR3 is TGTGCCAGCAGCTTACCAACCCGGGACAGGGGAAAACTGTTTTTT. It is translated as CASSLPTRDRGKLFF.

J is TRBJ1-3 and V is TRBV2; D is ambiguous. The ends were cut back, 2 bases at V and 2 bases at J, with 10 bases in the middle. CDR3 length: 15 residues. Per germline, CDR1 SNHLY and CDR2 FYNNEI. The CDR3 loop reads CASSEFRQPGNTIYF. CDR3 DNA sequence: TGTGCCAGCAGTGAATTCAGGCAACCTGGAAACACCATATATTTT.

In this sample, this clone turned up once. The V gene is TRBV6-5, the J gene TRBJ2-3, with a tentative D call TRBD2 (5 bases). The CDR3 length is 14 residues. Germline V gene data show CDR1 as MNHEY and CDR2 as SVGAGI. Trimming removed 6 bases at V and 1 base at J, with 11 bases between. CDR3 protein: CASSPARGTDTQYF. CDR3 DNA sequence: TGTGCCAGCAGCCCGGCGCGGGGCACAGATACGCAGTATTTT.

This chain links TRBV19 with TRBJ1-3; 8 nucleotides agree with TRBD1. CDR3 size: 14 residues. The J segment lost 3 bases and the V segment lost 3 bases, leaving 1 base of the junction unmatched. Germline V lookup: CDR1 LNHDA, CDR2 SQIVND (reference sequence). The CDR3 sequence: CASSITGGGNTIYF. The CDR3 DNA sequence: TGTGCCAGTAGTATTACAGGGGGTGGAAACACCATATATTTT.

The chain combines TRBV7-2 with TRBJ2-5; 13 bases match TRBD2. The germline gives CDR1 SGHTA, CDR2 FQGNSA. With V trimmed by 2 bases and J by 5 bases, 5 bases remained unmatched. The CDR3 runs 16 residues. In DNA form, the CDR3 reads TGTGCCAGCAGCTTAACTAGCGGGGGGGGTGATGAGACCCAGTACTTC. Translated, it gives CASSLTSGGGDETQYF.

This sequence joins TRBV5-4 and TRBJ2-3, with 7 positions matching TRBD2. J was trimmed by 2 bases and V by 4 bases; bases with no gene match: 7. Germline-derived CDR1 and CDR2 are SGHNT and YYREEE (reference sequence). This CDR3 spans 15 amino acids. Here the CDR3 reads CASSRNGGYTDTQYF. Here the CDR3 DNA reads TGTGCCAGCAGCAGAAACGGGGGGTACACAGATACGCAGTATTTT.